The 23 T cell receptor beta chains below come from one sample, sequenced in a study of cytomegalovirus exposure and HLA in healthy donors. PCR involved 60 Vbeta and 13 Jbeta primers. Some clones are missing from TCRdb's copy, which holds only in-frame ones; the method was immunoSEQ multiplex PCR. The top ten clones hold roughly 4.6% of a sample with about 140,000 clones, 75% to 80% of them seen once. Sequencing used PBMCs. The receptor source for this set is a woman aged 45 to 65 in good health and CMV-seronegative.

The rearrangement joins TRBV28 to TRBJ2-7, with unresolved D. V was pared by 4 bases and J by 7 bases, with 11 bases between. Germline loops: CDR1 MDHEN, CDR2 SYDVKM. The CDR3 sequence is 12 residues long. This CDR3 is CASSSTTLEQYF. CDR3 nucleotides: TGTGCCAGCAGTTCCACAACCTTAGAGCAGTACTTC.

The chain couples TRBV4-3 to TRBJ2-1; perhaps TRBD1 as D (6 bases). V lost 3 bases and J lost 4, with 10 bases in between. The CDR3 sequence is 14 residues long. Germline assignment: CDR1 LGHNA and CDR2 YSLEER. CDR3 amino acids: CASSQETGYNEQFF. CDR3 nucleotide sequence: TGCGCCAGCAGCCAGGAGACAGGTTACAATGAGCAGTTCTTC.

The chain recombines TRBV2 with TRBJ1-5; weak D call: TRBD1 (5 bases). V lost 3 bases to trimming and J lost 6 bases, with 15 bases between them. In germline, CDR1 is SNHLY, CDR2 FYNNEI. This CDR3 has 15 residues. CDR3 residues: CASSEARGSGQPQHF. The CDR3 DNA sequence: TGTGCCAGCAGTGAGGCTCGGGGGAGCGGTCAGCCCCAGCATTTT.

This clone was detected only a few times. V gene TRBV29-1 combines with J gene TRBJ1-4; 8 positions match TRBD1. After removal of 2 bases from V and 10 bases from J, the junction contained 12 bases not matched to a gene. The CDR3 length is 15 residues. The germline gives CDR1 SQVTM, CDR2 ANQGSEA. CDR3 DNA sequence: TGCAGCGTTGAACAGGGGGCTAGGTCTGCTGGAAAACTGTTTTTT. This sequence encodes CSVEQGARSAGKLFF.

This clone was seen a few times. The rearrangement uses TRBV5-1 and TRBJ1-2, with TRBD1 matching 10 bases. Germline V gives CDR1 SGHRS, CDR2 YFSETQ. J lost 0 bases, V lost 3 bases, and 8 bases had no gene match. The CDR3 contains 17 residues. The DNA of the CDR3 is TGCGCCAGCAGCTCGCCGACAGGGGGCTTCCCTAACTATGGCTACACCTTC. Its translation: CASSSPTGGFPNYGYTF.

The chain recombines TRBV7-2 with TRBJ1-2; D is possibly TRBD1 (6 bases). This CDR3 has 13 residues. The germline CDR1 and CDR2 sequences are SGHTA and FQGNSA. Trimming took off 1 base at V and 3 bases at J, with 6 bases between the two ends. As DNA, the CDR3 is TGTGCCAGCAGCTTAGACAGGGACTATGGCTACACCTTC. Protein: CASSLDRDYGYTF. The whole variable domain, filled in from reference TRBV7-2 and TRBJ1-2, reads GAGVSQSPSNKVTEKGKDVELRCDPISGHTALYWYRQSLGQGLEFLIYFQGNSAPDKSGLPSDRFSAERTGGSVSTLTIQRTQQEDSAVYLCASSLDRDYGYTFGSGTRLTVV.

J is TRBJ1-5 and V is TRBV6-1; 7 bases line up with TRBD1. Germline V gene data show CDR1 as MNHNS and CDR2 as SASEGT. J gave up 4 bases and V 4 bases, and 4 bases lay outside the gene matches. This CDR3 region has 14 residues. The CDR3 coding sequence is TGTGCCAGCAGTGCCGAGACAGGGAATCAGCCCCAGCATTTT. Translating it yields CASSAETGNQPQHF.

The rearrangement uses TRBV5-6 and TRBJ2-7; D may be TRBD1 (6 bases). The CDR3 length is 16 residues. Germline CDR1 is SGHDT and CDR2 is YYEEEE. V was pared by 3 bases and J by 3 bases, with 19 bases between. CDR3 sequence (DNA): TGTGCCAGCAGCTCTCCAACCCCGGGGACAAACTACGAGCAGTACTTC. It specifies CASSSPTPGTNYEQYF.

The chain recombines TRBV5-8 with TRBJ2-2, with TRBD1 identical over 8 bases. V lost 4 bases to trimming and J lost 1 base; unmatched junction nucleotides: 12. The V gene's germline CDR1 is SGHTS and CDR2 YDEGEE. The CDR3 length is 18 residues. The CDR3 reads CASSHQTGDPKNTGELFF. The CDR3 DNA reads TGTGCCAGCAGCCACCAGACAGGGGACCCGAAGAACACCGGGGAGCTGTTTTTT. The full variable domain, with the rest looked up from reference TRBV5-8 and TRBJ2-2, is EAGVTQSPTHLIKTRGQQATLRCSPISGHTSVYWYQQALGLGLQFLLWYDEGEERNRGNFPPRFSGRQFPNYSSELNVNALELEDSALYLCASSHQTGDPKNTGELFFGEGSRLTVL.

Only a few counts were recorded for this clone. J is TRBJ2-6 and V is TRBV4-3, with D perhaps matching TRBD1 (6 bases). This CDR3 has 16 residues. V lost 2 bases to trimming and J lost 2 bases, with 10 bases between them. Looked up from germline, CDR1 is LGHNA and CDR2 is YSLEER. The CDR3 reads CASSQYRAAGANVLTF. Written as DNA, the CDR3 is TGCGCCAGCAGCCAATACAGGGCGGCTGGGGCCAACGTCCTGACTTTC.

V and J are TRBV6-5 and TRBJ1-1, with D maybe TRBD1 (6 bases). The germline V gene encodes CDR1 MNHEY and CDR2 SVGAGI. The CDR3 totals 13 residues. Trimming removed 5 bases from V and 5 bases from J, with 12 bases in between. The CDR3 loop is CASSESGATEAFF. The CDR3 DNA reads as TGTGCCAGCAGTGAATCAGGGGCGACTGAAGCTTTCTTT.

This chain joins TRBV5-1 and TRBJ2-2, with 7 bases identical to TRBD1. Trimming removed 4 bases from V and 2 bases from J; junction bases left unmatched: 5. The V gene's germline CDR1 is SGHRS and CDR2 YFSETQ. The CDR3 totals 15 residues. CDR3 in amino acids: CASSMGDRNTGELFF. The CDR3 region has the DNA TGCGCCAGCAGCATGGGGGACAGAAACACCGGGGAGCTGTTTTTT. Looking up the rest from reference TRBV5-1 and TRBJ2-2 gives the full variable domain: KAGVTQTPRYLIKTRGQQVTLSCSPISGHRSVSWYQQTPGQGLQFLFEYFSETQRNKGNFPGRFSGRQFSNSRSEMNVSTLELGDSALYLCASSMGDRNTGELFFGEGSRLTVL.

The chain employs TRBV13 and TRBJ1-1, with a tentative D call TRBD1 (6 bases). This CDR3 spans 14 amino acids. Germline CDR1 reads PRHDT; CDR2 reads FYEKMQ (reference sequence). V was pared by 5 bases and J by 5 bases, with 15 bases between. Written as DNA, the CDR3 is TGTGCCAGCAGCCCCCCGAGCCAGGGGACTGAAGCTTTCTTT. This codes for CASSPPSQGTEAFF.

V usage is TRBV7-9 and J usage is TRBJ1-2; D unclear. Looked up from germline, CDR1 is SEHNR and CDR2 is FQNEAQ (reference sequence). V shed 1 base and J shed 4 bases, with 10 bases lying between them. The CDR3 has 14 amino acids. In DNA, the CDR3 is TGTGCCAGCAGCTTAGGGCCTTCCTCCTATGGCTACACCTTC. The encoded protein is CASSLGPSSYGYTF.

The CDR3 here is CASSGAGTWNEKLFF. The CDR3 DNA sequence: TGTGCCAGCAGTGGGGCGGGGACGTGGAATGAAAAACTGTTTTTT. The chain links TRBV2 to TRBJ1-4; D might be TRBD1 (5 bases). Germline CDR1 reads SNHLY; CDR2 reads FYNNEI. V dropped 4 bases and J dropped 5 bases, with 14 bases sitting between them. This CDR3 is built from 15 residues.

This chain uses TRBV12-5 with TRBJ2-1; 11 bases match TRBD2. The V gene's germline CDR1 is LGHNT and CDR2 FRNRAP. This CDR3 has 16 amino acids. The ends lost 1 base at V and 7 bases at J; junction bases unmatched: 6. CDR3 in DNA: TGTGCTAGTGGTTTGGCACTAGCGGGGGCTGGGAATGAGCAGTTCTTC. It yields the protein CASGLALAGAGNEQFF.

This sequence joins TRBV19 and TRBJ2-2, with a tentative D call TRBD1 (6 bases). This CDR3 contains 17 residues. The V gene lost 6 bases and the J gene lost 4 bases, with 21 bases spanning the gap. Germline V gives CDR1 LNHDA, CDR2 SQIVND (reference sequence). The CDR3 sequence is CASSGYTRGMSTGELFF. CDR3 bases: TGTGCCAGTAGCGGTTATACGAGGGGGATGAGCACCGGGGAGCTGTTTTTT.

The chain links TRBV27 to TRBJ2-7, with TRBD2 as a possible D gene (5 bases). V was pared by 5 bases and J by 9 bases, with 17 bases between. In germline, CDR1 is MNHEY, CDR2 SMNVEV (reference sequence). The length of the CDR3 is 13 residues. Here the CDR3 DNA reads TGTGCCAGCAGTCCAACTGGAGGATGGGGGCAGTACTTC. It codes for CASSPTGGWGQYF.

This sequence joins TRBV14 and TRBJ2-7; 8 positions match TRBD1. This CDR3 has 15 residues. V lost 4 bases and J lost 3; bases outside the gene matches: 8. Germline CDR1 reads SGHDN; CDR2 reads FVKESK. The CDR3 region has the DNA TGTGCCAGCAGCCGCGGACAGGGCCAACTCTACGAGCAGTACTTC. Amino acid sequence: CASSRGQGQLYEQYF.

This clone was found once. CDR3 in amino acids: CASSLDRGATDTQYF. In DNA, the CDR3 is TGTGCCAGCAGCTTGGATCGGGGGGCCACAGATACGCAGTATTTT. The rearrangement uses TRBV5-4 and TRBJ2-3; possibly TRBD2 for D (7 bases). The CDR3 is 15 amino acids. Looked up from germline, CDR1 is SGHNT and CDR2 is YYREEE (reference sequence). The V and J ends lost 0 bases and 2 bases respectively, with 10 bases between them.

The chain couples TRBV4-3 to TRBJ1-2; 12 nucleotides match TRBD1. Trimming cost V 0 bases and J 7 bases; bases outside gene matches: 12. The CDR3 extends over 18 amino acids. Germline-derived CDR1 and CDR2 are LGHNA and YSLEER. CDR3: CASSQDSGTGGAGGGYTF. The CDR3 DNA reads TGCGCCAGCAGCCAAGATAGCGGGACAGGGGGCGCAGGTGGTGGCTACACCTTC.

The CDR3 loop reads CASSPTGGPSGANVLTF. CDR3 nucleotides: TGCGCCAGCAGCCCCACGGGGGGACCCTCTGGGGCCAACGTCCTGACTTTC. This chain links TRBV4-1 with TRBJ2-6, with 7 positions matching TRBD2. The CDR3 has 17 amino acids. Losses at the gene ends were 4 bases for V and 0 bases for J; bases not matched to a gene: 6. The germline V gene has CDR1 MGHRA and CDR2 YSYEKL.

J is TRBJ2-1 and V is TRBV4-1, with D perhaps TRBD1 (6 bases). CDR1 and CDR2 from the germline V gene are MGHRA and YSYEKL. This CDR3 is 15 amino acids long. With 3 bases removed from V and 15 bases from J, the gap between germline ends came to 24 bases. Written as DNA, the CDR3 is TGCGCCAGCAGCCAGGGGTATTATGGTAGGACAGTTCGGTTCTTC. The encoded protein is CASSQGYYGRTVRFF.